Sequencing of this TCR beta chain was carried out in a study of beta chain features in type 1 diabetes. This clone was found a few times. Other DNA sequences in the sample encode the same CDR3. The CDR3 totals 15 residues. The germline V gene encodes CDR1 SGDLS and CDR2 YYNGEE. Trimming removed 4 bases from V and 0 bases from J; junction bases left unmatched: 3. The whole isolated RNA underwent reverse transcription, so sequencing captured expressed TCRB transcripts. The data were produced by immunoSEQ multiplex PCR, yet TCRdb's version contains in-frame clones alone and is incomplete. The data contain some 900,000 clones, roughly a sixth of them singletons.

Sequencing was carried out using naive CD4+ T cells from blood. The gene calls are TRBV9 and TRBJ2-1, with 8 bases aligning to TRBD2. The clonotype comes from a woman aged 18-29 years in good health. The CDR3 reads CASSRSGASYNEQFF. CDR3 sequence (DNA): TGTGCCAGCAGCCGTAGCGGGGCCTCCTACAATGAGCAGTTCTTC.